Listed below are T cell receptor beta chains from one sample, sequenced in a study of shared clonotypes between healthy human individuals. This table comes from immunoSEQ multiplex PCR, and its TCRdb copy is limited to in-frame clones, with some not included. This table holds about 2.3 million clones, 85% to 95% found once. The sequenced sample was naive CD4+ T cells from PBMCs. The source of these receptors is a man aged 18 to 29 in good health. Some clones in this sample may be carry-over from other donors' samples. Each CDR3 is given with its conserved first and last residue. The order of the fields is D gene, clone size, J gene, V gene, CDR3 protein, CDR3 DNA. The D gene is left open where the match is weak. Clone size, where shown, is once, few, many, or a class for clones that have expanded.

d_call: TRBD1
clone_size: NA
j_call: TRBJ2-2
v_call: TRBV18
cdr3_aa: CASSPRDRGTGELFF
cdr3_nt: TGTGCCAGCTCACCGAGGGACAGGGGGACCGGGGAGCTGTTTTTT

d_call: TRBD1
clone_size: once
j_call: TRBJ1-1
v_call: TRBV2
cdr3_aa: CASSGQGSVTEAFF
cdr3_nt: TGTGCCAGCAGTGGACAGGGTTCGGTCACTGAAGCTTTCTTT

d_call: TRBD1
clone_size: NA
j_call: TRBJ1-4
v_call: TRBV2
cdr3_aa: CASSRQGDIFANEKLFF
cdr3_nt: TGTGCCAGTAGCCGACAGGGGGACATTTTTGCTAATGAAAAACTGTTTTTT

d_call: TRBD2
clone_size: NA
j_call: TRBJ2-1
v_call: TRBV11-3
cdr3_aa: CASSLAGTSGSGEQFF
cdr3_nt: TGTGCCAGCAGCTTAGCCGGGACTAGCGGGTCTGGTGAGCAGTTCTTC

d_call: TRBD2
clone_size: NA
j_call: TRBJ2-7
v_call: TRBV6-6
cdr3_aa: CASSYGLAGLGYEQYF
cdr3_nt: TGTGCCAGCAGTTACGGACTAGCGGGACTTGGCTACGAGCAGTACTTC

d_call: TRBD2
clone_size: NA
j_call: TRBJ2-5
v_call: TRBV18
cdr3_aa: CASSPFASGQETQYF
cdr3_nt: TGTGCCAGCTCACCATTCGCTAGCGGCCAAGAGACCCAGTACTTC

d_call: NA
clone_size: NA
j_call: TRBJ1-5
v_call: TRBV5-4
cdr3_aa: CASSFGTDNQPQHF
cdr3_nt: TGTGCCAGCAGCTTCGGGACCGACAATCAGCCCCAGCATTTT

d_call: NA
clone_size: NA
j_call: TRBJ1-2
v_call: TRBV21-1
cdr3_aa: CASSKRVDYGYTF
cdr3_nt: TGTGCCAGCAGCAAACGAGTCGACTATGGCTACACCTTC

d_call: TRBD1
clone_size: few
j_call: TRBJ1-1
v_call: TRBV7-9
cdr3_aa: CASSFMQGDTEAFF
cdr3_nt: TGTGCCAGCAGCTTCATGCAGGGGGACACTGAAGCTTTCTTT

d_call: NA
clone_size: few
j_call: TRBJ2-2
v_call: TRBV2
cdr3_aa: CASSDRDHTGELFF
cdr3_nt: TGTGCCAGCAGTGACCGGGACCACACCGGGGAGCTGTTTTTT

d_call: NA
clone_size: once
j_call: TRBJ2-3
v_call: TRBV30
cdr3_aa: CAWSVLASPGEYTQYF
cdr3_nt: TGTGCCTGGAGTGTACTAGCCAGCCCTGGGGAATATACGCAGTATTTT

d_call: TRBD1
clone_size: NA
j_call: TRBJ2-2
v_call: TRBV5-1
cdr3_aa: CASTTSGTETGELFF
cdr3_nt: TGCGCCAGCACCACCTCCGGGACAGAGACCGGGGAGCTGTTTTTT

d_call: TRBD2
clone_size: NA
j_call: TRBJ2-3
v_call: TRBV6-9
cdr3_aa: CASRGGLAGTDTQYF
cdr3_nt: TGTGCCAGCAGGGGGGGACTAGCGGGCACAGATACGCAGTATTTT

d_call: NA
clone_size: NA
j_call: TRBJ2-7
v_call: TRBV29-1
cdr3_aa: CSVGSGRVEQYF
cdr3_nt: TGCAGCGTTGGCAGCGGCCGAGTTGAGCAGTACTTC

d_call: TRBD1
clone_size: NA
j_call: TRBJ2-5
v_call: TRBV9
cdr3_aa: CASSDLTGGYQETQYF
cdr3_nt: TGTGCCAGCAGCGACCTGACAGGGGGGTACCAAGAGACCCAGTACTTC

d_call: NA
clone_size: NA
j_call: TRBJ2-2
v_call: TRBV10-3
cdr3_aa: CAISAAAYPGTAGSGAGELFF
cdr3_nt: TGTGCCATCAGTGCCGCAGCTTACCCGGGGACGGCGGGTAGCGGTGCCGGGGAGCTGTTTTTT

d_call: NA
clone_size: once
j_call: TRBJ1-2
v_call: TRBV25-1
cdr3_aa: CASGYREYGGYTF
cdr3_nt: TGTGCCAGTGGCTACCGGGAGTACGGGGGCTACACCTTC

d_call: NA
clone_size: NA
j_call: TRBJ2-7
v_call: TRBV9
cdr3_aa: CASGGSTYEQYF
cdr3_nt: TGTGCCAGCGGGGGGTCCACCTACGAGCAGTACTTC

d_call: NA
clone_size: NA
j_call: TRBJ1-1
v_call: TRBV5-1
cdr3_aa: CASSFTANTEAFF
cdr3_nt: TGCGCCAGCAGCTTCACAGCGAACACTGAAGCTTTCTTT

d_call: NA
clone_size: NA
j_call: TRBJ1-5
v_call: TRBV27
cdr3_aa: CASSLGGPNNQPQHF
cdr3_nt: TGTGCCAGCAGTTTAGGGGGACCGAACAATCAGCCCCAGCATTTT

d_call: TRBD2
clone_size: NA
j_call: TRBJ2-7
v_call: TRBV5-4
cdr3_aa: CASSSLAGGASYEQYF
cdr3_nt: TGTGCCAGCAGCTCCTTAGCGGGAGGGGCATCCTACGAGCAGTACTTC

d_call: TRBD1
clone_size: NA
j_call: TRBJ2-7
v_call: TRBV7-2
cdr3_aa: CASSSRQGTYEQYF
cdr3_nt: TGTGCCAGCAGCTCCCGACAGGGAACGTACGAGCAGTACTTC

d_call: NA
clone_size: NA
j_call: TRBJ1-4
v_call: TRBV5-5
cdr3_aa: CASSLTSTNEKLFF
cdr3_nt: TGTGCCAGCAGCCTGACCTCAACTAATGAAAAACTGTTTTTT

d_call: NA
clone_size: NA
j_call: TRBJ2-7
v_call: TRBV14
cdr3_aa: CASSRGRNTYEQYF
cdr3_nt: TGTGCCAGCAGCCGCGGTCGGAACACCTACGAGCAGTACTTC

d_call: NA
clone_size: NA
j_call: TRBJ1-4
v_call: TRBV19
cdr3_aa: CASSPSSREKLFF
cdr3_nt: TGTGCCAGTAGCCCGTCCTCGAGGGAAAAACTGTTTTTT

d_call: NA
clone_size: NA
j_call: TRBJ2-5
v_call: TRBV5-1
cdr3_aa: CASSANPTESQYF
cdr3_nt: TGCGCCAGCAGCGCAAACCCGACGGAAAGCCAGTACTTC

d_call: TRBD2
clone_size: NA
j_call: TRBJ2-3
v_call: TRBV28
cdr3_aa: CASSLYPSGDSTDTQYF
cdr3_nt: TGTGCCAGCAGTTTATATCCTAGCGGGGATAGCACAGATACGCAGTATTTT

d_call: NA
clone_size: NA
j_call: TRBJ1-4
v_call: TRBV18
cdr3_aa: CASSEQRAFSGKLFF
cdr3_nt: TGTGCCAGCTCCGAACAACGGGCCTTCAGTGGAAAACTGTTTTTT